This TCR beta chain derives from a study of blood T cell repertoires in COVID-19. Study-level background: Material from acute and convalescent COVID-19 was sourced from the United States, Italy and Spain. From T cells, B-cell-depleted T cells, or PBMCs came the material, which was cDNA or gDNA.

Original processing methods: Reference gene primer amplification in the assay estimated nucleated cell counts. This table comes from immunoSEQ multiplex PCR, and its TCRdb copy is limited to in-frame clones, with some not included. That table furnishes V, J and clone size, whereas the DNA furnished D and trimming. The profile shows under 300,000 clones, approximately 86% of them singletons. Germline loops: CDR1 MNHEY, CDR2 SVGEGT. This CDR3 has 20 amino acids. The V end was cut by 0 bases, the J end by 4 bases, with 28 bases between. This clone has just a few counts. What was sequenced was peripheral blood. The chain recombines TRBV6-2 or TRBV6-3 with TRBJ2-7; tentatively, D is TRBD2 (5 bases). This TCR derives from a woman aged 25 to 39 with acute or convalescent COVID-19. The chain's CDR3 is CASSYSAGADSTRNLYEQYF. DNA of the CDR3: TGTGCCAGCAGTTACTCGGCGGGTGCAGACTCGACCCGGAACTTATACGAGCAGTACTTC.